A single sample gave rise to the 5 T cell receptor beta chains below, sequenced in a study of beta chain features in type 1 diabetes. TCRB transcripts that were expressed got sequenced, as all of the isolated RNA had been reverse transcribed. This table comes from immunoSEQ multiplex PCR, and its TCRdb copy is limited to in-frame clones, with some not included. This table has about 220,000 clones, about a tenth appearing once. Material: central memory CD4+ T cells from blood. These receptors were taken from a man between 18 and 29 years old in good health.

The CDR3 loop is CASRGRDWYQETQYF. For the CDR3, the DNA is TGTGCCAGCAGGGGCAGAGATTGGTACCAAGAGACCCAGTACTTC. J is TRBJ2-5 and V is TRBV25-1; D remains ambiguous. The germline V gene has CDR1 MGHDK and CDR2 SYGVNS. This CDR3 spans 15 amino acids. V was trimmed by 6 bases and J by 0 bases, leaving 14 bases between them.

About this clone: Other DNA variants within this sample encode the same CDR3. The V call is TRBV29-1, the J call TRBJ2-3; D not resolved. Trimming took off 4 bases at V and 1 base at J, with 9 bases between the two ends. CDR1 and CDR2 (germline): SQVTM, ANQGSEA. CDR3 length equals 13 residues. The CDR3 sequence: CSVGSSGTDTQYF. CDR3 DNA sequence: TGCAGCGTTGGATCCTCGGGCACAGATACGCAGTATTTT.

This clone was counted between two and nine times. The rearrangement uses TRBV30 and TRBJ1-5, with D unclear. The ends were cut back, 0 bases at V and 11 bases at J, with 11 bases in the middle. The CDR3 totals 12 residues. From germline, CDR1 is GTSNPN and CDR2 SVGIG (reference sequence). The CDR3 DNA is TGTGCCTGGAGTGTCAGCCGGAGGGCCCAGCATTTT. It encodes CAWSVSRRAQHF.

There are a few counts of this clone. The gene calls are TRBV30 and TRBJ1-2; 10 positions agree with TRBD1. The CDR3 contains 15 residues. In germline, CDR1 is GTSNPN, CDR2 SVGIG (reference sequence). The junction had 5 bases not matched to a gene; V was cut back by 3 bases and J by 1 base. The chain's CDR3 is CAWSGTGALNYGYTF. The CDR3 DNA sequence: TGTGCCTGGAGCGGGACAGGGGCACTTAACTATGGCTACACCTTC. The full variable domain, completed using reference TRBV30 and TRBJ1-2, is SQTIHQWPATLVQPVGSPLSLECTVEGTSNPNLYWYRQAAGRGLQLLFYSVGIGQISSEVPQNLSASRPQDRQFILSSKKLLLSDSGFYLCAWSGTGALNYGYTFGSGTRLTVV.

The chain links TRBV7-3 to TRBJ2-5; 7 nucleotides match TRBD1. Losses at the gene ends were 2 bases for V and 4 bases for J; bases not matched to a gene: 7. The CDR3 extends over 15 amino acids. Germline CDR1 is SGHTA and CDR2 is FQGTGA. The chain's CDR3 is CASSLGGDRVETQYF. CDR3 nucleotide sequence: TGTGCCAGCAGCTTAGGGGGTGACAGGGTAGAGACCCAGTACTTC. Together with reference TRBV7-3 and TRBJ2-5, the CDR3 gives the full variable domain: GAGVSQTPSNKVTEKGKYVELRCDPISGHTALYWYRQSLGQGPEFLIYFQGTGAADDSGLPNDRFFAVRPEGSVSTLKIQRTERGDSAVYLCASSLGGDRVETQYFGPGTRLLVL.